A selection of T cell receptor beta chains follows, all from one sample in a study of shared clonotypes between healthy human individuals. Clones were sequenced by immunoSEQ multiplex PCR, and TCRdb holds only the in-frame ones, with some missing. The repertoire holds around 2,000,000 clones, with 93% as singletons. Sequenced material: naive CD8+ T cells from PBMCs. Receptors were obtained from a young man in good health. Some clones in this sample may be carry-over from other donors' samples. The CDR3 runs from the conserved cysteine through the conserved F or W. D genes are given only for firm matches. A clone size is listed for some rows: how often the clone was seen (once, few, many), or a class if it is expanded.

V	J	D	size	CDR3	DNA
TRBV14	TRBJ1-5	NA	NA	CASSHTIRPESNQPQHF	TGTGCCAGCAGCCACACCATTCGACCGGAAAGTAATCAGCCCCAGCATTTT
TRBV7-9	TRBJ1-1	NA	NA	CASSSNRVDRREAFF	TGTGCCAGCAGCTCAAATCGCGTCGACAGGCGCGAAGCTTTCTTT
TRBV10-1	TRBJ2-5	NA	NA	CASSENRQETQYF	TGCGCCAGCAGTGAGAACAGACAAGAGACCCAGTACTTC
TRBV6-5	TRBJ2-7	NA	NA	CASSYIGSYEQYF	TGTGCCAGCAGTTACATTGGAAGCTACGAGCAGTACTTC
TRBV28	TRBJ2-2	NA	NA	CASSVVAREALGAGELFF	TGTGCCAGCAGCGTGGTGGCCCGGGAAGCCCTCGGGGCCGGGGAGCTGTTTTTT
TRBV29-1	TRBJ2-1	TRBD1	NA	CSVEGQRVYNEQFF	TGCAGCGTTGAGGGACAGAGAGTCTACAATGAGCAGTTCTTC
TRBV7-8	TRBJ2-2	NA	NA	CASRDTMGQGNTGELFF	TGTGCCAGCAGAGATACTATGGGGCAGGGGAACACCGGGGAGCTGTTTTTT
TRBV5-1	TRBJ2-3	NA	NA	CASSSYPPGTQRPDTQYF	TGCGCCAGCAGCTCCTACCCTCCCGGGACACAACGACCAGATACGCAGTATTTT
TRBV10-1	TRBJ2-1	NA	once	CASSESVYEQFF	TGCGCCAGCAGTGAGTCGGTGTATGAGCAGTTCTTC
TRBV29-1	TRBJ2-7	TRBD1	NA	CSVVSAGGIGEQYF	TGCAGCGTTGTGTCGGCAGGGGGAATTGGGGAGCAGTACTTC
TRBV30	TRBJ1-1	NA	few	CAWSPGLAAFF	TGTGCCTGGAGTCCGGGGCTGGCTGCTTTCTTT
TRBV5-6	TRBJ1-5	NA	NA	CASSLGGRQPQHF	TGTGCCAGCAGCTTGGGGGGACGGCAGCCCCAGCATTTT
TRBV7-6	TRBJ2-1	TRBD2	NA	CASRQLAGEENEQFF	TGTGCCAGCAGACAACTAGCGGGAGAGGAGAATGAGCAGTTCTTC
TRBV5-1	TRBJ1-1	TRBD1	few	CASSLDRGKTEAFF	TGCGCCAGCAGCTTAGACAGGGGAAAGACTGAAGCTTTCTTT
TRBV25-1	TRBJ1-5	TRBD1	once	CASRGQGESNQPQHF	TGTGCCAGCAGAGGACAGGGGGAAAGCAATCAGCCCCAGCATTTT
TRBV5-6	TRBJ2-1	NA	NA	CASSLLWGTYNEQFF	TGTGCCAGCAGCCTCCTATGGGGCACCTACAATGAGCAGTTCTTC
TRBV4-3	TRBJ2-1	TRBD2	NA	CASSQAGTSGSPTYNEQFF	TGCGCCAGCAGCCAAGCGGGGACTAGCGGGAGTCCTACCTACAATGAGCAGTTCTTC
TRBV9	TRBJ1-1	NA	NA	CASSVGWGNTEAFF	TGTGCCAGCAGCGTAGGATGGGGAAACACTGAAGCTTTCTTT
TRBV7-9	TRBJ2-3	NA	once	CASSPVGGEADTQYF	TGTGCCAGCAGCCCCGTCGGCGGGGAGGCAGATACGCAGTATTTT
TRBV19	TRBJ1-1	NA	once	CASSIGPGLMNTEAFF	TGTGCCAGTAGTATAGGCCCCGGGCTTATGAACACTGAAGCTTTCTTT
TRBV28	TRBJ2-1	NA	NA	CASRPSGQYNEQFF	TGTGCCAGCAGACCCTCGGGGCAGTACAATGAGCAGTTCTTC
TRBV11-1	TRBJ2-1	TRBD1	NA	CASSLTTGAHEQFF	TGTGCCAGCAGCTTAACCACAGGGGCCCATGAGCAGTTCTTC
TRBV7-9	TRBJ2-3	NA	NA	CASSFAVTRTDTQYF	TGTGCCAGCAGCTTCGCGGTGACGCGGACAGATACGCAGTATTTT
TRBV9	TRBJ2-1	TRBD2	NA	CASSSPTSGSYNEQFF	TGTGCCAGCAGCTCCCCAACTAGCGGGAGTTACAATGAGCAGTTCTTC
TRBV28	TRBJ1-1	NA	few	CASSRAATNTEAFF	TGTGCCAGCAGCCGCGCGGCTACGAACACTGAAGCTTTCTTT
TRBV2	TRBJ2-5	TRBD2	NA	CASSGLGNRETQYF	TGTGCCAGCAGCGGACTAGGCAACCGAGAGACCCAGTACTTC
TRBV6-1	TRBJ2-7	TRBD2	NA	CASSGPSGPYEQYF	TGTGCCAGCAGTGGTCCTAGCGGCCCATACGAGCAGTACTTC
TRBV19	TRBJ2-1	NA	NA	CASSIDGGGPVWQFF	TGTGCCAGTAGTATAGACGGAGGGGGCCCAGTCTGGCAGTTCTTC
TRBV28	TRBJ1-6	TRBD1	NA	CASRVRTTGEVNSPLHF	TGTGCCAGCAGGGTTAGGACTACAGGGGAGGTGAATTCACCCCTCCACTTT
TRBV6-1	TRBJ1-5	NA	NA	CASSERRSGPNQPQHF	TGTGCCAGCAGTGAACGGAGGTCAGGGCCCAATCAGCCCCAGCATTTT
TRBV28	TRBJ2-1	NA	once	CASSLGGAYNEQFF	TGTGCCAGCAGTTTAGGGGGCGCCTACAATGAGCAGTTCTTC
TRBV28	TRBJ2-7	TRBD1	NA	CASSPTRDRAYEQYF	TGTGCCAGCAGCCCAACCCGGGACAGGGCATACGAGCAGTACTTC
TRBV6-6	TRBJ2-7	NA	NA	CAGSYSRDEQYF	TGTGCCGGCAGTTACTCTCGCGACGAGCAGTACTTC
TRBV19	TRBJ2-7	NA	NA	CASSNWGYEQYF	TGTGCCAGTAGTAACTGGGGCTACGAGCAGTACTTC
TRBV4-1	TRBJ2-7	TRBD2	NA	CASSQDRTSVSYEQYF	TGCGCCAGCAGCCAGGACCGGACTAGCGTATCCTACGAGCAGTACTTC
TRBV9	TRBJ2-7	NA	NA	CASSVGKASGAYEQYF	TGTGCCAGCAGCGTAGGAAAGGCCAGCGGAGCCTACGAGCAGTACTTC
TRBV6-5	TRBJ1-2	NA	NA	CASRGLKMGYTF	TGTGCCAGCCGCGGCCTGAAAATGGGCTACACCTTC
TRBV27	TRBJ2-3	NA	NA	CASSSGRFGHSLTDTQYF	TGTGCCAGCAGTTCAGGCCGATTCGGACACTCACTCACAGATACGCAGTATTTT
TRBV19	TRBJ1-5	NA	NA	CASSTLRQHNQPQHF	TGTGCCAGTAGTACACTTCGACAGCACAATCAGCCCCAGCATTTT
TRBV2	TRBJ2-7	NA	NA	CASSVKGLTYEQYF	TGTGCCAGCAGTGTTAAGGGTTTAACCTACGAGCAGTACTTC
TRBV7-3	TRBJ2-4	TRBD1	once	CASSSRTGGRDIQYF	TGTGCCAGCAGCTCGAGGACAGGGGGTCGGGACATTCAGTACTTC
TRBV29-1	TRBJ2-7	NA	NA	CSVDGTDSYEQYF	TGCAGCGTTGATGGGACGGATTCCTACGAGCAGTACTTC
TRBV27	TRBJ2-7	TRBD1	NA	CASSSTGGWAYEQYF	TGTGCCAGCAGTTCGACAGGGGGATGGGCCTACGAGCAGTACTTC
TRBV29-1	TRBJ2-7	NA	NA	CSARDQPYEQYF	TGCAGCGCGAGGGACCAGCCCTACGAGCAGTACTTC
TRBV11-2	TRBJ2-7	NA	NA	CASSLVLHVSYEQYF	TGTGCCAGCAGCTTAGTCTTACATGTAAGCTACGAGCAGTACTTC
TRBV11-2	TRBJ1-4	TRBD1	once	CASSSRDSRTNEKLFF	TGTGCCAGCAGCTCCCGGGACAGCCGAACAAATGAAAAACTGTTTTTT